This T cell receptor (beta chain) was observed in a study of regulatory T cells in long-lasting Graves disease. The study's findings and limits: TCR diversity was lower in persistent Graves' patients than in newly diagnosed ones.

This sample's time point: newly diagnosed GD, antithyroid drugs for less than 3 months. After RNA was extracted from PBMCs, the TCR library was made from it. This clonotype came up a few times. Its antigen is undetermined. Assembly of TCR beta libraries relied on iRepertoire HTBI primers together with Arm-PCR of CDR3 regions. TCRdb reprocessed the multiplex PCR reads with MiXCR, giving one entry per CDR3 protein. Of roughly 350,000 distinct CDR3 sequences listed, 15% to 20% are singletons. The CDR3 sequence is 12 residues long. CDR1 DFQATT and CDR2 SNEGSKA come from the germline V gene (reference sequence). V shed 6 bases and J shed 8 bases, with 14 bases lying between them. This same sample was also taken into another study, of T cells in Graves' hyperthyroidism and ophthalmopathy. Per that paper: Researchers ran a first-round RT-PCR on the TCR CDR3 using the HTBI primer set. Prediction of ophthalmopathy progression came a median approximately 7 months pre-onset.

This specimen consisted of peripheral blood mononuclear cells (PBMCs), obtained at new diagnosis, from a patient treated with antithyroid drugs. The origin of this receptor is a woman aged 18-30 years with Graves disease. This chain links TRBV20-1 with TRBJ2-1; D ambiguous. The CDR3 sequence is CSAGLGFHEQFF. As DNA, the CDR3 is TGCAGTGCGGGATTAGGTTTCCATGAGCAGTTCTTC.